The clone carrying this T cell receptor beta chain was counted a few times. Its cognate antigen is unknown. This specimen belongs to a study of blood T cells in healthy people across ages. Study conclusions and caveats: The study found TCR beta diversity correlated strongly with naive T cell percentage.

This CDR3 comprises 16 residues. Trimming took 0 bases from V and 5 from J, leaving 19 bases between them. Germline V gene sequence: CDR1 DFQATT, CDR2 SNEGSKA (reference sequence). PCR was performed a second time for about 7 to 12 cycles using a sample-barcoded 5' primer and a J-beta primer mix. TCRdb ran MiXCR on the 5' RACE reads and lists one entry per CDR3 protein. Counted here are hundreds of thousands of distinct CDR3 sequences, around two fifths occurring once; the ten biggest clones make up about a fifth. This sequence was found in a man in his 60s in good health. This chain joins TRBV20-1 and TRBJ2-5; D uncertain. What was sequenced was blood. The DNA for the CDR3 is TGCAGTGCTAGAGATTTCAAAGCGTCCCATCGGGAGACCCAGTACTTC. Translation: CSARDFKASHRETQYF.